These T cell receptor beta chains were read from a single sample in a study of cytomegalovirus exposure and HLA in healthy donors. Produced via immunoSEQ multiplex PCR; TCRdb's table is partial and in-frame only. There are under 200,000 clones in the sample; over 75% occur only once, and around 3.9% lies in the top ten. The sequenced sample consisted of PBMCs. These receptors originate from a man in his fifties or sixties in good health and CMV-seronegative. The conserved cysteine and the conserved F or W are not part of the CDR3 here. D genes are given only for firm matches.

13 | TRBJ2-1 | TRBV9 | - | ASSPTVKQRNEQF
14 | TRBJ2-5 | TRBV9 | TRBD1 | ASSVALGQGQETQY
13 | TRBJ1-5 | TRBV5-8 | - | ASSKDTFSNQPQH
13 | TRBJ1-1 | TRBV27 | - | ASSFKGGVNTEAF
13 | TRBJ1-6 | TRBV7-9 | - | SSSLVLGENSPLH
15 | TRBJ2-2 | TRBV7-8 | TRBD2 | ASTHPGSGVNTGELF
14 | TRBJ1-6 | TRBV15 | TRBD1 | ATSREGTGKNSPLH
13 | TRBJ1-4 | TRBV7-7 | TRBD1 | ASSPGQATNEKLF
15 | TRBJ1-6 | TRBV27 | TRBD1 | ASSPQDRGRGNSPLH
13 | TRBJ1-1 | TRBV5-6 | - | ASSLAAGLNTEAF
15 | TRBJ2-3 | TRBV7-2 | TRBD2 | ASSLYRLAGSTDTQY
14 | TRBJ2-7 | TRBV6-5 | TRBD2 | ASSYNPSGVSYEQY
11 | TRBJ1-1 | TRBV10-3 | - | ATLEGGRTEAF
13 | TRBJ2-1 | TRBV10-1 | TRBD2 | ASSGGLAGRNEQF
12 | TRBJ2-1 | TRBV7-8 | - | ASSPPAGNNEQF
11 | TRBJ2-1 | TRBV9 | TRBD1 | ASSAGTGLEQF
15 | TRBJ2-3 | TRBV4-1 | TRBD1 | ASSLMAGTGGKDTQY
14 | TRBJ2-3 | TRBV7-9 | TRBD2 | ASSYKRGPSTDTQY
12 | TRBJ2-5 | TRBV4-1 | - | ASSPQISAETQY
14 | TRBJ1-6 | TRBV6-5 | TRBD1 | ASSYTPQGNNSPLH
10 | TRBJ1-6 | TRBV27 | - | ASAEGLSPLH
12 | TRBJ2-2 | TRBV5-1 | TRBD2 | ASSLKASGGELF
13 | TRBJ1-5 | TRBV5-4 | TRBD1 | ASSLSGTVNQPQH
15 | TRBJ2-1 | TRBV4-1 | TRBD2 | ASRGLAAGSSYNEQF
13 | TRBJ2-1 | TRBV18 | TRBD2 | ASSPGRGANNEQF